This TCR beta chain was sequenced in a study of shared clonotypes between healthy human individuals. Study-level background: Aged 18 to 49, the donors were two women and three men. Overall study results and limits: The naive CD4 repertoires of several donors were compared, and around 4.7% of clonotypes were shared. Rarefaction analysis demonstrated incomplete sorted-subset sequencing notwithstanding large depth.

As regards this clone: What it binds is not known.

On sorted subsets, replicate PCRs used approximately 190 ng DNA, or 31,000 or so T cell genomes. Clones were read by immunoSEQ multiplex PCR, and TCRdb kept only the in-frame ones, dropping some. The data hold 2 million to 3 million clones, with just over 90% observed a single time. Germline V gives CDR1 LNHDA, CDR2 SQIVND (reference sequence). There are 15 residues in the CDR3. J gave up 7 bases and V 8 bases, and 9 bases lay outside the gene matches. The chain employs TRBV19 and TRBJ1-6; 9 bases agree with TRBD1. The source is a man aged 18 to 30 in good health. Sequenced sample: naive CD4+ T cells sorted from blood. The sample's subset: CD45RA+ positively selected. The chain's CDR3 is CASSTGTGTNSPLHF. DNA for the CDR3: TGTGCCAGTTCCACCGGGACAGGGACGAATTCACCCCTCCACTTT.